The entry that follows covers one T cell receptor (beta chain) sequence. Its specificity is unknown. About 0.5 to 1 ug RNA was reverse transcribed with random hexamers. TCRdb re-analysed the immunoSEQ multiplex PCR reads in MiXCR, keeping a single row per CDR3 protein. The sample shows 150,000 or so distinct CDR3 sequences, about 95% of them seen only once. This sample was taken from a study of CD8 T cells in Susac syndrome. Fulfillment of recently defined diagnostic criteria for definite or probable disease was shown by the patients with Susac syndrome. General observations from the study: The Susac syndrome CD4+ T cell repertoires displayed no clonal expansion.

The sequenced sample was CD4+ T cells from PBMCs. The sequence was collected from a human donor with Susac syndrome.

The CDR3 protein is CSASAGRLNQPQHF. CDR3 nucleotide sequence: TGCAGTGCCTCCGCTGGACGGCTCAATCAGCCCCAGCATTTT. The chain carries TRBV20-1 and TRBJ1-5; D not certain. Trimming stripped 6 bases from V and 3 bases from J, with 15 bases between. This CDR3 is built from 14 residues. Germline V lookup: CDR1 DFQATT, CDR2 SNEGSKA (reference sequence).